The clone carrying this T cell receptor beta chain was observed a few times. This entry comes from a study of T cells after yellow fever vaccination. TCRdb re-derived calls from the 5' RACE reads in MiXCR, one entry per CDR3 protein. The data show around 550,000 distinct CDR3 sequences, with roughly a fifth seen just once and roughly an eighth held by the top ten. The clonotype comes from a man aged 30 to 39 who received the YFV17D yellow fever vaccine. Sequenced material: PBMCs, taken 15 days after the yellow fever booster vaccination.

CDR3 residues: CASSPPGQGVGQPQHF. DNA of the CDR3: TGTGCCAGCTCACCACCGGGACAGGGAGTTGGGCAGCCCCAGCATTTT. The chain couples TRBV18 to TRBJ1-5, with TRBD1 identical over 9 bases. The germline V gene encodes CDR1 KGHSH and CDR2 LQKENI. This CDR3 is built from 16 residues. V lost 0 bases, J lost 7 bases, and 7 bases stayed unmatched.